The rows below give T cell receptor beta chains drawn from one sample of a study of T cell repertoires in cytomegalovirus infection. These receptors have no identified antigens. Via MiXCR, TCRdb re-called the reads, giving one row per CDR3 protein. The repertoire has about 740,000 distinct CDR3 sequences, about 33% of them found once; the top ten carry roughly 18%. Sequencing was performed on cultured PBMCs, taken from culture after CMV antigen stimulation. The source is a human donor in good health (CMV status not recorded). Some clones in this sample may be carry-over from other donors' samples. Each CDR3 is given with its conserved first and last residue. Fields, in order: clone size, V gene, J gene, D gene, CDR3 protein, CDR3 DNA. The D gene is left open where the match is weak. Size values are once, few and many counts, or a class for expanded clones, and some rows have none.

>-|TRBV6-1|TRBJ1-1|-
CASSPTAGTTEAFF
TGTGCCAGCAGCCCAACCGCGGGAACCACTGAAGCTTTCTTT
>-|TRBV4-2|TRBJ1-6|TRBD1
CASSQTGGRTPLHF
TGTGCCAGCAGCCAAACAGGGGGTCGGACACCCCTCCACTTT
>-|TRBV6-5|TRBJ1-3|-
CASSYSFGSPRNTIYF
TGTGCCAGCAGTTACTCGTTTGGAAGCCCGAGAAACACCATATATTTT
>-|TRBV4-1|TRBJ2-5|TRBD2
CASSQVETSSFETQYF
TGCGCCAGCAGCCAAGTTGAGACTAGCTCCTTTGAGACCCAGTACTTC
>-|TRBV11-2|TRBJ1-1|-
CASSSLKDGNTEAFF
TGTGCCAGCAGCTCGTTGAAGGATGGGAACACTGAAGCTTTCTTT
>many|TRBV7-8|TRBJ1-3|-
CASSLAGGAGPGNTIYF
TGTGCCAGCAGCTTAGCGGGGGGTGCGGGACCTGGAAACACCATATATTTT
>few|TRBV29-1|TRBJ2-1|TRBD2
CSVQRGTSWGSEQFF
TGCAGCGTACAACGGGGGACTAGCTGGGGTAGTGAGCAGTTCTTC
>few|TRBV11-2|TRBJ2-5|-
CASSHGGLGETQYF
TGTGCCAGCAGCCACGGGGGGCTGGGGGAGACCCAGTACTTC
>few|TRBV5-6|TRBJ2-3|-
CASNSGRGADTQYF
TGTGCCAGCAATTCTGGAAGGGGAGCAGATACGCAGTATTTT
>-|TRBV10-3|TRBJ1-1|TRBD1
CAISESVQGYTEAFF
TGTGCCATCAGTGAGTCAGTACAGGGGTACACTGAAGCTTTCTTT
>-|TRBV7-2|TRBJ2-3|-
CASTPSQGDTQYF
TGTGCCAGCACGCCCTCCCAGGGGGATACGCAGTATTTT
>many|TRBV7-2|TRBJ2-5|TRBD2
CASSLGLAGEETQYF
TGTGCCAGCAGCTTGGGACTAGCGGGGGAAGAGACCCAGTACTTC
>-|TRBV20-1|TRBJ1-2|-
CSARPGGGLSGYTF
TGCAGTGCTAGACCCGGAGGGGGGTTGAGCGGCTACACCTTC
>few|TRBV6-5|TRBJ1-4|TRBD1
CASRPGLAGTGTFSEKLFF
TGTGCCAGCAGGCCTGGGCTGGCCGGGACAGGGACCTTTAGTGAAAAACTGTTTTTT
>once|TRBV5-4|TRBJ1-1|-
CASSPTRGYLTEAFF
TGTGCCAGCAGTCCGACCAGGGGTTATTTAACTGAAGCTTTCTTT
>-|TRBV12-3/TRBV12-4|TRBJ2-7|-
CASSSGLTPYEQYF
TGTGCCAGCAGTTCAGGTCTAACTCCCTACGAGCAGTACTTC
>many|TRBV12-3/TRBV12-4|TRBJ2-6|-
CASSFGQGLTGANVLTF
TGTGCCAGCAGTTTCGGTCAGGGCCTAACTGGGGCCAACGTCCTGACTTTC
>-|TRBV29-1|TRBJ1-2|-
CSVGAPGRGYTF
TGCAGCGTTGGGGCCCCAGGGCGCGGCTACACCTTC
>many|TRBV7-6|TRBJ2-7|-
CASSLAVRGGSYEQYF
TGTGCCAGCAGCTTAGCGGTGCGGGGAGGCTCCTACGAGCAGTACTTC
>-|TRBV19|TRBJ2-7|-
CASSIGSRTYEQYF
TGTGCCAGTAGTATTGGTTCCAGGACCTACGAGCAGTACTTC